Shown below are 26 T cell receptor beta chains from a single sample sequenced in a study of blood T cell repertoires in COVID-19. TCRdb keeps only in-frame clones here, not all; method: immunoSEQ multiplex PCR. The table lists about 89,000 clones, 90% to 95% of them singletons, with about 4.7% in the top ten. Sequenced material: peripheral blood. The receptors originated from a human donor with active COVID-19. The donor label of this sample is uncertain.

CDR3: CASSLGTGVYEQYF. CDR3 nucleotide sequence: TGTGCCAGCAGCTTAGGGACAGGGGTCTACGAGCAGTACTTC. The chain links TRBV7-2 to TRBJ2-7, with 9 bases aligning to TRBD1. V was clipped by 1 base and J by 3 bases; unmatched bases: 1. This CDR3 is 14 amino acids long. CDR1 SGHTA and CDR2 FQGNSA come from the germline V gene.

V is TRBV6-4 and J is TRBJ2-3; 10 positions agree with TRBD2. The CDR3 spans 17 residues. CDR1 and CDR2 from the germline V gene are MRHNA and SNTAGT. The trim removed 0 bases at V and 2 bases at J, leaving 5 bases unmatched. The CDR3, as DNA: TGTGCCAGCAGTGACTCAAGCGGGGGGGCAGCCACAGATACGCAGTATTTT. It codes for CASSDSSGGAATDTQYF.

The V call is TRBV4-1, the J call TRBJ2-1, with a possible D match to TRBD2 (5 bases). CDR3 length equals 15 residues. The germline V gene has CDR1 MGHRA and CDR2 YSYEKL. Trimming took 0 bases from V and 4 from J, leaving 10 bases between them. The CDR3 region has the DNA TGCGCCAGCAGCCAAGAACCACGGGATTACAATGAGCAGTTCTTC. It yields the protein CASSQEPRDYNEQFF.

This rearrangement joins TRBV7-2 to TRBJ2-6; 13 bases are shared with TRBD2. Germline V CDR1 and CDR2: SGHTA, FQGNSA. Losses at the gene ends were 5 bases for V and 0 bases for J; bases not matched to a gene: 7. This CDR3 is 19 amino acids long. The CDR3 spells CASSHTSGGANSGANVLTF. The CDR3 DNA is TGTGCCAGCAGCCATACTAGCGGGGGGGCAAACTCTGGGGCCAACGTCCTGACTTTC. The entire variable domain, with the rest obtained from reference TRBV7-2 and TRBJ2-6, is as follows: GAGVSQSPSNKVTEKGKDVELRCDPISGHTALYWYRQSLGQGLEFLIYFQGNSAPDKSGLPSDRFSAERTGGSVSTLTIQRTQQEDSAVYLCASSHTSGGANSGANVLTFGAGSRLTVL.

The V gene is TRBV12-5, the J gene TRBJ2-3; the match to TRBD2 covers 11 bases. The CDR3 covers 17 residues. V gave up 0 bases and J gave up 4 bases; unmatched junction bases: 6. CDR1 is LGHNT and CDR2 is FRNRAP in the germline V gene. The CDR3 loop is CASGLVPLAGGPDTQYF. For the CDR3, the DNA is TGTGCTAGTGGTTTGGTACCCCTAGCGGGGGGACCAGATACGCAGTATTTT.

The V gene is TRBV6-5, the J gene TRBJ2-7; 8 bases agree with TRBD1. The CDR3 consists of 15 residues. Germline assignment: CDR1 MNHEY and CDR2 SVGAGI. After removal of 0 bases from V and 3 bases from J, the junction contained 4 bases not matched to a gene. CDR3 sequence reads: CASSYSDRGSYEQYF. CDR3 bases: TGTGCCAGCAGTTACTCCGACAGGGGTAGCTACGAGCAGTACTTC.

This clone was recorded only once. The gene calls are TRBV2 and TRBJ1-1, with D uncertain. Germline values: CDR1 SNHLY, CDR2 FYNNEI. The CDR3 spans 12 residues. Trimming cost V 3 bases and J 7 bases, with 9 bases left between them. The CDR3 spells CASSEVEGEAFF. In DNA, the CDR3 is TGTGCCAGCAGTGAGGTGGAGGGTGAAGCTTTCTTT. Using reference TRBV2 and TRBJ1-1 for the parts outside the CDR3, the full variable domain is EPEVTQTPSHQVTQMGQEVILRCVPISNHLYFYWYRQILGQKVEFLVSFYNNEISEKSEIFDDQFSVERPDGSNFTLKIRSTKLEDSAMYFCASSEVEGEAFFGQGTRLTVV.

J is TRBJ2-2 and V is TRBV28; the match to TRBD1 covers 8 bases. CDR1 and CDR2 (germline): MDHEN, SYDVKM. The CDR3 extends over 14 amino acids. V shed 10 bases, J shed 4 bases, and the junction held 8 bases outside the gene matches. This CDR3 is CATQAGQVTGELFF. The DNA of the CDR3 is TGTGCCACACAGGCGGGACAGGTCACCGGGGAGCTGTTTTTT.

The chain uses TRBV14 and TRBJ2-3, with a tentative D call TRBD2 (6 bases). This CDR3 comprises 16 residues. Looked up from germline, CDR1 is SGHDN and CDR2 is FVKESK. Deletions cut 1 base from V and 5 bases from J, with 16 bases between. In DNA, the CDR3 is TGTGCCAGCAGCCAAGTCCCAGGAGGGAGGAGAGATACGCAGTATTTT. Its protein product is CASSQVPGGRRDTQYF.

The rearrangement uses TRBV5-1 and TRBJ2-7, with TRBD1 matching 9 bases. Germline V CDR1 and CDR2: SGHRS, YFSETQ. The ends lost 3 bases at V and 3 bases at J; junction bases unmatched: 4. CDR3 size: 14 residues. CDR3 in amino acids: CASSWTGDVYEQYF. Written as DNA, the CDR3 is TGCGCCAGCAGCTGGACAGGGGATGTCTACGAGCAGTACTTC.

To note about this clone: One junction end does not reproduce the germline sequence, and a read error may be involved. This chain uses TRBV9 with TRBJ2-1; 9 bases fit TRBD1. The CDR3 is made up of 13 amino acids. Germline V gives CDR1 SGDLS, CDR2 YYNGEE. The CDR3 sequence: CASSGGDRDRVLF. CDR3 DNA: TGTGCCAGCAGCGGGGGCGATAGGGACAGGGTACTCTTC.

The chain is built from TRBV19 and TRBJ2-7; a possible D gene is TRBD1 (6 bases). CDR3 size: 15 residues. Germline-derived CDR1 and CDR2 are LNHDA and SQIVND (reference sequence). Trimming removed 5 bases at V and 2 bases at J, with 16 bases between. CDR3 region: CASSLSGHIAYEQYF. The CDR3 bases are TGTGCCAGTAGTTTATCGGGACACATAGCCTACGAGCAGTACTTC.

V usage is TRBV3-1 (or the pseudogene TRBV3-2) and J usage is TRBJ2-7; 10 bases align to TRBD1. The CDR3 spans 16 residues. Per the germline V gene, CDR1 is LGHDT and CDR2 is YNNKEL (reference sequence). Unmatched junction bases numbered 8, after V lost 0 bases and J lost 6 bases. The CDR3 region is CASSQEWTGGQGEQYF. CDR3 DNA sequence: TGTGCCAGCAGCCAAGAGTGGACAGGGGGTCAGGGCGAGCAGTACTTC.

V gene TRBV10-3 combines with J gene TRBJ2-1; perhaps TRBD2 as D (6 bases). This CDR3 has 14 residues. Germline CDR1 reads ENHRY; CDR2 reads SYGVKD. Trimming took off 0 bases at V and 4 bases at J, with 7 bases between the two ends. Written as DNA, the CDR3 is TGTGCCATCAGTGAGTCTGGGACTTACAATGAGCAGTTCTTC. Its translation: CAISESGTYNEQFF.

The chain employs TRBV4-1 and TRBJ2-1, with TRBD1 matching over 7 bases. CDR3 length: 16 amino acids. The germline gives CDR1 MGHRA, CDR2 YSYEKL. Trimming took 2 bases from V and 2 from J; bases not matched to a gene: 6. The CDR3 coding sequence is TGCGCCAGCAGCCAATGGGGGCAGGGGGCCTACAATGAGCAGTTCTTC. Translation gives CASSQWGQGAYNEQFF.

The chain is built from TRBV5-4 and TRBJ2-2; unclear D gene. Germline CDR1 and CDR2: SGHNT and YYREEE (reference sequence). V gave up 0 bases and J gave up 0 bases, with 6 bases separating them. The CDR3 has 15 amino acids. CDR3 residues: CASSLGAANTGELFF. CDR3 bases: TGTGCCAGCAGCTTGGGGGCAGCGAACACCGGGGAGCTGTTTTTT.

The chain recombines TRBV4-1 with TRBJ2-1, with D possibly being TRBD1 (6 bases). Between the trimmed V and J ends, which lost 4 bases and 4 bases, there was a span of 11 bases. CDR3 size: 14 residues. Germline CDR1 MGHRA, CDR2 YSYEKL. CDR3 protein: CASSRAQGYNEQFF. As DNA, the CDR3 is TGCGCCAGCAGCCGCGCCCAGGGGTACAATGAGCAGTTCTTC.

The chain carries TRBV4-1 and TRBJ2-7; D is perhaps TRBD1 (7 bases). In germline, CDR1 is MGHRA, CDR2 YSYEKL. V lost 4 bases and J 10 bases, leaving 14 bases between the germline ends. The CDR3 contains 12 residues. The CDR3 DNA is TGCGCCAGCAGCCTGTCAGGGGGGCCTCAGTACTTC. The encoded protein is CASSLSGGPQYF.

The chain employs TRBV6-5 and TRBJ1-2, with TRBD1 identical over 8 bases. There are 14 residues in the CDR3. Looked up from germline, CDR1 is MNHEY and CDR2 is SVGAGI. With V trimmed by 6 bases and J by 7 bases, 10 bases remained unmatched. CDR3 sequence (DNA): TGTGCCAGCAGCTCGACAGGGGTTGGTCGTGGCTACACCTTC. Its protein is CASSSTGVGRGYTF.

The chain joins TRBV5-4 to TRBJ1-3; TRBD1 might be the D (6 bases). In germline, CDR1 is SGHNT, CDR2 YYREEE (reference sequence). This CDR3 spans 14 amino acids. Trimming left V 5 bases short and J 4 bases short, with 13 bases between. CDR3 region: CASRPDRGGNTIYF. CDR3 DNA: TGTGCCAGCAGACCGGACAGAGGAGGAAACACCATATATTTT.

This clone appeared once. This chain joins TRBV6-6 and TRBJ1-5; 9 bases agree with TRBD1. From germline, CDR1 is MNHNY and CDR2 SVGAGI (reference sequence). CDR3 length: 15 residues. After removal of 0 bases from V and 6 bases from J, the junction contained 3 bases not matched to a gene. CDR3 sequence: CASSYSTGGRQPQHF. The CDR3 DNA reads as TGTGCCAGCAGTTACTCCACAGGGGGCCGTCAGCCCCAGCATTTT.

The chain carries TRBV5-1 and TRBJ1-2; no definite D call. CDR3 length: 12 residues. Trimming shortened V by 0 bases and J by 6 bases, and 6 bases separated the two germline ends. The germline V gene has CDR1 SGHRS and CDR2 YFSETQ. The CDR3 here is CASSLVGDGYTF. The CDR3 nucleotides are TGCGCCAGCAGCTTGGTAGGAGATGGCTACACCTTC.

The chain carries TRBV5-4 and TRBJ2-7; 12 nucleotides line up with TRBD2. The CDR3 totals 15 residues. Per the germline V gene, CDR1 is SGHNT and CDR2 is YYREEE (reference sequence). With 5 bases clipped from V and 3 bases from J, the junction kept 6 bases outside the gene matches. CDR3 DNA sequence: TGTGCCAGCAGACCCGGACTAGCGGGACACTACGAGCAGTACTTC. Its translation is CASRPGLAGHYEQYF.

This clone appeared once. CDR3 DNA: TGTGCCACCGACCGGGGATCAAGCACAGATACGCAGTATTTT. It yields the protein CATDRGSSTDTQYF. This chain links TRBV11-2 with TRBJ2-3; perhaps TRBD2 as D (5 bases). Trimming left V 10 bases short and J 0 bases short, with 14 bases between. The CDR3 totals 14 residues. Looked up from germline, CDR1 is SGHAT and CDR2 is FQNNGV.

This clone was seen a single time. CDR3 sequence reads: CAGPAGTGLYEQYF. The CDR3 region has the DNA TGTGCCGGGCCAGCCGGGACAGGCCTCTACGAGCAGTACTTC. The rearrangement uses TRBV2 and TRBJ2-7, with 8 bases lining up with TRBD1. The CDR3 runs to 14 residues. Trimming cost V 11 bases and J 3 bases; bases outside gene matches: 12. From germline, CDR1 is SNHLY and CDR2 FYNNEI.

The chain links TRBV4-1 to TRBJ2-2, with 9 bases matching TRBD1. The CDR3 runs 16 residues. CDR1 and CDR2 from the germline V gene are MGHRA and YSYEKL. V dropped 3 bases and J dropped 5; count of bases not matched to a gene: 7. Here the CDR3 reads CASSQPGTGSTGELFF. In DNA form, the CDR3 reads TGCGCCAGCAGCCAGCCCGGGACAGGGTCAACCGGGGAGCTGTTTTTT.